Listed below are T cell receptor beta chains from one sample, sequenced in a study of siplizumab effects on memory and regulatory T cells. TCRdb's copy holds only in-frame clones and misses some; the assay was immunoSEQ multiplex PCR. The table records around 100,000 clones, about 91% of them present only once. Sequencing was performed on CD4+ T cells sorted from blood. All receptors derive from a human donor in good health. Each CDR3 is given with its conserved first and last residue. The order of the fields is V gene, D gene, J gene, clone size, CDR3 DNA, CDR3 protein. The D gene is left open where the match is weak. Expanded clones get a size class; other rows say once, few or many, or leave the size out.

TRBV30	.	TRBJ1-4	.	TGTGCCTGGAGTGTAGGGGGGTATAATGAAAAACTGTTTTTT	CAWSVGGYNEKLFF
TRBV21-1	.	TRBJ1-4	.	TGTGCCAGCAGCAAAAAGGTGAAGGGACCAGATGAAAAACTGTTTTTT	CASSKKVKGPDEKLFF
TRBV28	.	TRBJ1-6	.	TGTGCCAGCTATGAACGATCCTATAATTCACCCCTCCACTTT	CASYERSYNSPLHF
TRBV30	TRBD1	TRBJ2-3	.	TGTGCCTGGAGTCGGAGCAGGGGGCCCCCCACAGATACGCAGTATTTT	CAWSRSRGPPTDTQYF
TRBV19	TRBD1	TRBJ2-5	.	TGTGCCAGTCGAGACAGGGGGCCCCAAGAGACCCAGTACTTC	CASRDRGPQETQYF
TRBV7-9	.	TRBJ1-3	.	TGTGCCAGCAGCTTCAGATCAGGCTCCTCTGGAAACACCATATATTTT	CASSFRSGSSGNTIYF
TRBV27	TRBD2	TRBJ2-1	.	TGTGCCAGCAGGAGTCTAGCGGGGGCGGCCCCACGCAATGAGCAGTTCTTC	CASRSLAGAAPRNEQFF
TRBV18	.	TRBJ2-3	.	TGTGCCAGCTCACCACGCCGCGGGGAGGTTGCAGATACGCAGTATTTT	CASSPRRGEVADTQYF
TRBV5-1	TRBD2	TRBJ2-1	once	TGCGCCAGCAGCGTCCGGACTAGCGGGGGGGCGGATGAGCAGTTCTTC	CASSVRTSGGADEQFF
TRBV18	TRBD1	TRBJ2-1	.	TGTGCCAGCTCACCACCAGGACAGGGCTACAATGAGCAGTTCTTC	CASSPPGQGYNEQFF
TRBV30	.	TRBJ1-4	.	TGTGCCTGGGGGGGGAGTAATGAAAAACTGTTTTTT	CAWGGSNEKLFF
TRBV6-1	TRBD1	TRBJ1-1	.	TGTGCCAGCAGTGCCCGGGGGGGGACAGGGGTCACTGAAGCTTTCTTT	CASSARGGTGVTEAFF
TRBV7-8	TRBD2	TRBJ2-7	once	TGTGCCAGCAGCTCACTAGCGGTTCTGAGCTCCTACGAGCAGTACTTC	CASSSLAVLSSYEQYF
TRBV5-6	.	TRBJ2-3	.	TGTGCCAGCAGCCGATCCGTTACGTCTAGCACAGATACGCAGTATTTT	CASSRSVTSSTDTQYF
TRBV9	.	TRBJ2-7	.	TGTGCCAGCAGCGTAGGTTCGATTGCAGGGTGGTACGAGCAGTACTTC	CASSVGSIAGWYEQYF
TRBV27	.	TRBJ1-1	.	TGTGCCAGCAGTATAGACAGAAGGACTGAAGCTTTCTTT	CASSIDRRTEAFF
TRBV7-2	.	TRBJ1-5	.	TGTGCCAGCAGCTCGGGCAGGGGTGATCAGCCCCAGCATTTT	CASSSGRGDQPQHF
TRBV6-6	TRBD2	TRBJ2-5	.	TGTGCCAGTGTAGGAAGCGGGGGGATCGAGACCCAGTACTTC	CASVGSGGIETQYF
TRBV21-1	.	TRBJ1-5	.	TGTGCCAGCAGCAAAGCTCAGGGACCTAGCAATCAGCCCCAGCATTTT	CASSKAQGPSNQPQHF
TRBV19	.	TRBJ1-2	.	TGTGCCAGTAGTATAAGGCCGGACTATGGCTACACCTTC	CASSIRPDYGYTF
TRBV7-2	TRBD2	TRBJ2-7	.	TGTGCCAGCAGAAGTACTAGCGGGGGGCGCGAGCAGTACTTC	CASRSTSGGREQYF
TRBV7-2	TRBD2	TRBJ2-5	.	TGTGCCAGCAGCTCCCCTGGGACTAGCGGGGTTCCCCAGTACTTC	CASSSPGTSGVPQYF
TRBV7-3	TRBD2	TRBJ2-5	.	TGTGCCAGCAGCTCAGGCGGGGGACGGGAGACCCAGTACTTC	CASSSGGGRETQYF
TRBV6-1	.	TRBJ1-1	.	TGTGCCAGCATCCAACGACAGTTTGAAGCTTTCTTT	CASIQRQFEAFF
TRBV28	.	TRBJ2-4	few	TGTGCCAGCAGTCCCAGGGCGGGGAACATTCAGTACTTC	CASSPRAGNIQYF
TRBV9	TRBD1	TRBJ2-3	.	TGTGCCAGCAGCGTCCTCGGACAGGGTCAAGATACGCAGTATTTT	CASSVLGQGQDTQYF
TRBV27	TRBD1	TRBJ1-1	.	TGTGCCAGCAGTTCAGTGACAGGGAAATACACTGAAGCTTTCTTT	CASSSVTGKYTEAFF